This T cell receptor beta chain was identified in a study of cytomegalovirus exposure and HLA in healthy donors. On this clone: Its cognate antigen is unknown.

The study ran its PCR with 60 Vbeta and 13 Jbeta primers. The method was immunoSEQ multiplex PCR; TCRdb's version includes in-frame clones alone and lacks a portion of them. The sample yields roughly 120,000 clones, over 80% seen once. In germline, CDR1 is PRHDT, CDR2 FYEKMQ (reference sequence). This CDR3 is built from 13 residues. J gave up 4 bases and V 9 bases, and 5 bases lay outside the gene matches. Study findings and constraints: The authors assumed roughly uniform sequencing depth across donors for presence/absence analyses.

This sequence was found in a man aged 50-60 years in good health and CMV-seronegative. The material sequenced was PBMCs. The V and J genes are TRBV13 and TRBJ2-7, with 11 bases fitting TRBD2. The CDR3 DNA sequence: TGTGCCAGTAGCGGGAGGGGACTGTACGAGCAGTACTTC. Its translation: CASSGRGLYEQYF.